This T cell receptor (beta chain) was captured by sequencing in a study of blood T cell repertoires in COVID-19. Study-level background: T cells, B-cell-depleted T cells, or PBMCs supplied cDNA or gDNA.

TCRdb's copy holds only in-frame clones and misses some; the assay was immunoSEQ multiplex PCR. The data hold fewer than 80,000 clones, with roughly 92% observed a single time. With 8 bases removed from V and 7 bases from J, the gap between germline ends came to 8 bases. Germline CDR1 reads MNHEY; CDR2 reads SVGAGI. This CDR3 is 11 amino acids long. The source of this sequence is a human donor in a cohort sampled during active COVID-19. The sequenced material came from peripheral blood. This rearrangement joins TRBV6-5 to TRBJ2-2; maybe TRBD1 (5 bases). In nucleotides, the CDR3 is TGTGCCAGCCCAAGGGGCGGGGAGCTGTTTTTT. It translates to CASPRGGELFF.